This TCR beta chain was retrieved from a study of sequential checkpoint blockade in melanoma. Study summary: Arm A got nivolumab then ipilimumab; arm B the reverse, 1:1. TCRβ was sequenced from DNA of approximately 99 pretreatment tumors. Study-level findings and limits: For nivolumab-first patients, baseline tumor clonality was associated with response. Tumor T-cell fraction and clonality correlated with PD-L1 and CD8+ counts.

This clone has a handful of counts. As yet, its antigen is unknown. Treatment described: randomized to nivolumab then ipilimumab (arm A) or the reverse (arm B). The CDR3 has 16 amino acids. Germline V gene data show CDR1 as SGHNT and CDR2 as YENEEA. J was trimmed by 1 base and V by 3 bases; bases with no gene match: 7. Measured with immunoSEQ multiplex PCR; TCRdb has only the in-frame clones, and not every one. Of about 2,300 clones in the sample, more than 20% are singletons; the top ten hold nearly 25%. The source was tumor tissue (inferred from file names), collected from a patient given nivolumab and ipilimumab in sequence. The sequence was collected from a human donor with melanoma. J is TRBJ2-3 and V is TRBV11-3; 7 nucleotides agree with TRBD1. CDR3 bases: TGTGCCAGCAGCTTGAGCAGGACAGGACGCACAGATACGCAGTATTTT. Its translation: CASSLSRTGRTDTQYF.